Listed below are T cell receptor beta chains from one sample, sequenced in a study of long-term antiretroviral therapy in people with HIV. Only in-frame clones appear in the TCRdb table, and some are missing; sequencing was by immunoSEQ multiplex PCR. The sample shows roughly 10,000 clones, around 84% of them seen only once. The sequenced sample was unsorted PBMCs, obtained 1.2 years after starting antiretroviral therapy. The receptors come from a man aged 40-49 years with HIV. The CDR3 runs from the conserved cysteine through the conserved F or W. A D gene is named only where the DNA matches it firmly. Where a row states a size, it is once, few, many or the class of an expanded clone; other rows omit it.

clone size: .
J gene: TRBJ2-7
D gene: .
V gene: TRBV7-2
CDR3 protein: CASSLQAGLYEQYF
CDR3 DNA: TGTGCCAGCAGCTTACAGGCGGGTTTATACGAGCAGTACTTC

clone size: .
J gene: TRBJ2-2
D gene: .
V gene: TRBV7-2
CDR3 protein: CASSLGTGNTGELFF
CDR3 DNA: TGTGCCAGCAGCTTGGGGACTGGGAACACCGGGGAGCTGTTTTTT

clone size: .
J gene: TRBJ2-6
D gene: .
V gene: TRBV6-5
CDR3 protein: CASSWASGANVLTF
CDR3 DNA: TGTGCCAGCAGCTGGGCCAGTGGGGCCAACGTCCTGACTTTC

clone size: .
J gene: TRBJ1-6
D gene: TRBD1
V gene: TRBV5-1
CDR3 protein: CASSLSGTGEGLSPLHF
CDR3 DNA: TGCGCCAGCAGCCTATCCGGGACAGGGGAGGGATTATCACCCCTCCACTTT

clone size: .
J gene: TRBJ1-6
D gene: .
V gene: TRBV5-5
CDR3 protein: CASSLGFGGSPLHF
CDR3 DNA: TGTGCCAGCAGCTTAGGGTTTGGGGGTTCACCCCTCCACTTT

clone size: .
J gene: TRBJ2-3
D gene: TRBD1
V gene: TRBV13
CDR3 protein: CASLGTGGDYTTDTQYF
CDR3 DNA: TGTGCCAGCTTAGGGACAGGGGGCGACTATACCACAGATACGCAGTATTTT

clone size: .
J gene: TRBJ1-1
D gene: .
V gene: TRBV19
CDR3 protein: CASSIWLGMATEAFF
CDR3 DNA: TGTGCCAGTAGTATATGGCTGGGTATGGCCACTGAAGCTTTCTTT

clone size: .
J gene: TRBJ1-6
D gene: .
V gene: TRBV30
CDR3 protein: CAWSGASKGLHF
CDR3 DNA: TGTGCCTGGAGCGGGGCGTCGAAGGGTCTCCACTTT

clone size: .
J gene: TRBJ1-2
D gene: .
V gene: TRBV5-6
CDR3 protein: CASSLDGEGLGYTF
CDR3 DNA: TGTGCCAGCAGCTTGGACGGGGAGGGCCTTGGCTACACCTTC

clone size: .
J gene: TRBJ1-5
D gene: .
V gene: TRBV19
CDR3 protein: CASSKSQPQHF
CDR3 DNA: TGTGCCAGTAGTAAGAGTCAGCCCCAGCATTTT

clone size: .
J gene: TRBJ2-5
D gene: .
V gene: TRBV4-1
CDR3 protein: CASSQEGSGGQETQYF
CDR3 DNA: TGCGCCAGCAGCCAAGAGGGATCAGGTGGACAAGAGACCCAGTACTTC

clone size: .
J gene: TRBJ1-1
D gene: .
V gene: TRBV5-5
CDR3 protein: CASSTQENTEAFF
CDR3 DNA: TGTGCCAGCAGCACCCAGGAGAACACTGAAGCTTTCTTT

clone size: few
J gene: TRBJ1-2
D gene: .
V gene: TRBV9
CDR3 protein: CASSPSDRNYGYTF
CDR3 DNA: TGTGCCAGCAGCCCATCGGACAGAAACTATGGCTACACCTTC

clone size: .
J gene: TRBJ2-5
D gene: .
V gene: TRBV2
CDR3 protein: CASSESLARETQYF
CDR3 DNA: TGTGCCAGCAGTGAGTCCCTAGCAAGAGAGACCCAGTACTTC

clone size: .
J gene: TRBJ1-1
D gene: .
V gene: TRBV18
CDR3 protein: CASSPQGGTEAFF
CDR3 DNA: TGTGCCAGCTCACCACAGGGAGGTACTGAAGCTTTCTTT

clone size: .
J gene: TRBJ2-3
D gene: TRBD1
V gene: TRBV5-3
CDR3 protein: CARSLRTGQYCTDTQYF
CDR3 DNA: TGTGCCAGAAGCTTACGGACGGGACAGTATTGCACAGATACGCAGTATTTT

clone size: .
J gene: TRBJ2-3
D gene: .
V gene: TRBV30
CDR3 protein: CAWSPTGGGLADTQYF
CDR3 DNA: TGTGCCTGGAGCCCCACAGGTGGGGGGCTGGCAGATACGCAGTATTTT